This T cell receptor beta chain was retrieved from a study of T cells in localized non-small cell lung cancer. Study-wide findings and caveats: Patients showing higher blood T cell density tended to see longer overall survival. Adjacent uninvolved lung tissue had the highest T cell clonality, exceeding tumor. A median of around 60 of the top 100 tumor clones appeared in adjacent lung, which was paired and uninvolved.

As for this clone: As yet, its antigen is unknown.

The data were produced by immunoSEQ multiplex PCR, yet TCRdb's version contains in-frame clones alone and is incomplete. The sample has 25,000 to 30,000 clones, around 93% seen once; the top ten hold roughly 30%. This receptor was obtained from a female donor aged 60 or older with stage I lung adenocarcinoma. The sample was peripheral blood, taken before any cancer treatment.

The CDR3 DNA is TGTGCCAGCAGTTTAAAGAATGAGCAGTTCTTC. Its protein is CASSLKNEQFF. The genes are TRBV6-6 and TRBJ2-1; D not resolved. Germline V gives CDR1 MNHNY, CDR2 SVGAGI (reference sequence). This CDR3 spans 11 amino acids. Trimming shortened V by 4 bases and J by 7 bases, and 5 bases separated the two germline ends.